These T cell receptor beta chains were read from a single sample in a study of T cells in Graves' hyperthyroidism and ophthalmopathy. Via MiXCR, TCRdb re-called the multiplex PCR reads, giving one row per CDR3 protein. The table includes around 520,000 distinct CDR3 sequences, approximately 25% detected once. Input material: blood. The receptors were gathered from a woman under 40 with Graves' ophthalmopathy. The CDR3 runs from the conserved cysteine through the conserved F or W. D genes are given only for firm matches. Size is omitted from some rows. Given values are once, few, many or a class for expanded clones.

cdr3_aa cdr3_nt v_call clone_size j_call d_call
CASSWTGDADTGELFF TGCGCCAGCAGCTGGACCGGGGACGCGGACACCGGGGAGCTGTTTTTT TRBV5-1 NA TRBJ2-2 NA
CASTGGIAVRTGELFF TGTGCCAGCACCGGCGGGATTGCGGTCCGGACCGGGGAGCTGTTTTTT TRBV27 few TRBJ2-2 NA
CASSSGGAGNTIYF TGTGCCAGCAGTTCAGGGGGCGCTGGAAACACCATATATTTT TRBV12-3/TRBV12-4 few TRBJ1-3 TRBD1
CASSPLSDRGFGVYEQYF TGTGCCAGCAGCCCCCTTAGCGACAGGGGATTTGGAGTGTACGAGCAGTACTTC TRBV6-4 many TRBJ2-7 TRBD1
CASSYDRNQETQYF TGTGCCAGCAGTTACGACAGAAATCAAGAGACCCAGTACTTC TRBV6-5 many TRBJ2-5 NA
CASSFLDREGELFF TGTGCCAGCAGTTTCCTCGACAGGGAAGGGGAGCTGTTTTTT TRBV12-3/TRBV12-4 NA TRBJ2-2 TRBD1
CASSEYPGPNTEAFF TGTGCCAGCAGTGAGTACCCCGGCCCAAACACTGAAGCTTTCTTT TRBV6-4 many TRBJ1-1 NA
CASSLQGEANYGYTF TGTGCCAGCAGTTTACAGGGGGAGGCTAACTATGGCTACACCTTC TRBV12-3/TRBV12-4 many TRBJ1-2 TRBD1
CASSLDGSNSYEQYF TGCGCCAGCAGCCTAGACGGGTCAAACTCCTACGAGCAGTACTTC TRBV5-1 many TRBJ2-7 NA
CASSPAGDYASWQYF TGCGCCAGCAGCCCGGCGGGTGACTACGCCTCTTGGCAGTACTTC TRBV5-1 few TRBJ2-7 NA
CSARYSGVSYEQYF TGCAGTGCTAGATATAGCGGGGTGTCCTACGAGCAGTACTTC TRBV20-1 many TRBJ2-7 TRBD2
CAWSVLQGPYEQYF TGTGCCTGGAGTGTACTCCAAGGACCCTACGAGCAGTACTTC TRBV30 many TRBJ2-7 NA
CASSLAGGGRNTEAFF TGTGCCAGCAGTTTGGCAGGGGGAGGGAGGAACACTGAAGCTTTCTTT TRBV12-3/TRBV12-4 many TRBJ1-1 TRBD1
CSVTTPGDYGYTF TGCAGCGTGACGACGCCGGGGGACTATGGCTACACCTTC TRBV29-1 many TRBJ1-2 NA
CASSRTSGGDYEQYF TGTGCCAGCTCACGGACTAGCGGGGGCGATTACGAGCAGTACTTC TRBV18 few TRBJ2-7 TRBD2
CASSEFPEAFF TGTGCCAGCAGTGAATTCCCTGAAGCTTTCTTT TRBV6-1 many TRBJ1-1 NA
CASRKDGSSASYEQYF TGTGCCAGCAGGAAAGACGGGAGTAGCGCCTCCTACGAGCAGTACTTC TRBV27 few TRBJ2-7 NA
CASSLGHREINEQYF TGTGCCAGCAGCTTAGGGCACAGGGAAATCAACGAGCAGTACTTC TRBV7-9 NA TRBJ2-7 NA
CASSLSGGADEQYF TGTGCCAGCAGCTTATCAGGGGGAGCGGACGAGCAGTACTTC TRBV7-6 many TRBJ2-7 TRBD1
CASSEATGGQETQYF TGTGCCAGCAGTGAAGCCACGGGGGGGCAAGAGACCCAGTACTTC TRBV6-1 few TRBJ2-5 TRBD2
CASSYEGMSNQPQHF TGTGCCAGCAGTTACGAAGGGATGAGCAATCAGCCCCAGCATTTT TRBV2 many TRBJ1-5 NA
CASSLEGASYGYTF TGTGCCAGCAGCTTAGAGGGGGCAAGCTATGGCTACACCTTC TRBV7-9 many TRBJ1-2 TRBD1
CASSEAWRGTSYNEQFF TGTGCCAGCAGTGAAGCGTGGCGAGGGACTTCCTACAATGAGCAGTTCTTC TRBV6-1 many TRBJ2-1 NA
CASSLTDQVDEQYF TGTGCCAGCAGTTTGACCGACCAAGTGGACGAGCAGTACTTC TRBV28 NA TRBJ2-7 NA
CSARDRRTGLNTEAFF TGCAGTGCTAGAGATCGGCGGACAGGGCTGAACACTGAAGCTTTCTTT TRBV20-1 NA TRBJ1-1 TRBD1
CASSKGTGLNGYTF TGTGCCAGCAGTAAGGGGACAGGGTTGAATGGCTACACCTTC TRBV12-3/TRBV12-4 NA TRBJ1-2 TRBD1
CASSGQGMAEAFF TGTGCCAGCAGCGGCCAGGGGATGGCTGAAGCTTTCTTT TRBV9 many TRBJ1-1 NA
CASSYASPGDYGYTF TGTGCCAGCAGTTACGCGTCTCCAGGGGACTATGGCTACACCTTC TRBV6-5 many TRBJ1-2 NA
CASSPGSWKGYTF TGTGCCAGCAGTCCCGGGAGTTGGAAAGGCTACACCTTC TRBV6-1 NA TRBJ1-2 NA
CASSELVRGRQPQHF TGTGCCAGCAGTGAATTGGTACGGGGGAGACAGCCCCAGCATTTT TRBV6-1 many TRBJ1-5 NA
CASSGPPGTGGNEPQHF TGTGCCAGCAGTGGACCCCCCGGGACAGGGGGCAATGAGCCCCAGCATTTT TRBV6-1 many TRBJ1-5 TRBD1
CASSPRTGQETQYF TGTGCCAGCAGTCCTCGGACAGGACAAGAGACCCAGTACTTC TRBV6-5 many TRBJ2-5 TRBD1
CASSWGAGGLEGYTF TGTGCCAGCAGTTGGGGCGCGGGGGGGTTGGAGGGCTACACCTTC TRBV6-5 many TRBJ1-2 NA
CASTWTGRTEAFF TGTGCCAGCACCTGGACAGGGCGGACTGAAGCTTTCTTT TRBV28 many TRBJ1-1 TRBD1
CATSRARSGEHSYEQYF TGTGCCACCAGCAGAGCCCGTAGCGGGGAACACTCCTACGAGCAGTACTTC TRBV15 many TRBJ2-7 TRBD2
CASSPSSGGAKNIQYF TGTGCCAGCAGTCCTTCTAGCGGGGGGGCCAAAAACATTCAGTACTTC TRBV6-1 NA TRBJ2-4 TRBD2
CASSLSSGGAGEETQYF TGTGCCAGCAGTTTATCTAGCGGGGGGGCCGGGGAAGAGACCCAGTACTTC TRBV12-3/TRBV12-4 few TRBJ2-5 TRBD2
CASSPWGSPRVGETQYF TGTGCCAGCAGCCCCTGGGGGTCGCCGCGGGTTGGAGAGACCCAGTACTTC TRBV9 many TRBJ2-5 NA
CASSLTISEAFF TGTGCCAGCAGCTTGACTATCAGTGAAGCTTTCTTT TRBV5-4 many TRBJ1-1 NA
CAWRVGGGNTEAFF TGTGCCTGGAGGGTAGGGGGGGGGAACACTGAAGCTTTCTTT TRBV30 NA TRBJ1-1 NA
CASSLSRSQETQYF TGTGCCAGCAGTTTGTCCAGGTCCCAAGAGACCCAGTACTTC TRBV28 few TRBJ2-5 NA
CASNLDRANPYEQYF TGTGCCAGCAATCTAGACAGGGCGAACCCCTACGAGCAGTACTTC TRBV6-1 NA TRBJ2-7 TRBD1
CASSPTAGGAKNIQYF TGTGCCAGCAGCCCTACGGCGGGGGGAGCCAAAAACATTCAGTACTTC TRBV12-3/TRBV12-4 many TRBJ2-4 TRBD2
CASSGGETPYEQYF TGTGCCAGCTCGGGGGGGGAAACCCCCTACGAGCAGTACTTC TRBV7-8 many TRBJ2-7 TRBD2
CASSLEYRDRVNYGYTF TGTGCCAGCAGCTTAGAGTACCGGGACAGGGTCAACTATGGCTACACCTTC TRBV11-2 many TRBJ1-2 TRBD1
CASSQGPQGLVGELFF TGCGCCAGCAGCCAAGGCCCACAGGGTTTGGTCGGGGAGCTGTTTTTT TRBV4-1 few TRBJ2-2 NA
CATSRDTAQRGYTF TGTGCCACCAGCAGAGATACCGCTCAACGGGGCTACACCTTC TRBV15 many TRBJ1-2 NA
CASSYATSRDRVTEAFF TGTGCCAGCAGTTACGCGACGTCCCGGGACAGGGTCACTGAAGCTTTCTTT TRBV6-7 many TRBJ1-1 TRBD1
CASSQDPAGIQSGNTIYF TGTGCCAGCAGCCAAGATCCGGCAGGGATCCAGTCTGGAAACACCATATATTTT TRBV4-2 NA TRBJ1-3 NA
CASSTSTGMNTEAFF TGTGCCAGCAGTACATCCACAGGGATGAACACTGAAGCTTTCTTT TRBV6-2/TRBV6-3 NA TRBJ1-1 NA
CASYAGQGLNYGYTF TGTGCCAGCTACGCAGGACAGGGGCTGAACTATGGCTACACCTTC TRBV2 many TRBJ1-2 TRBD1
CASKGVGYEQYF TGTGCCAGCAAAGGTGTTGGGTACGAGCAGTACTTC TRBV27 many TRBJ2-7 NA
CASSKQNRETGYTF TGTGCCAGCAGCAAGCAAAACAGGGAAACGGGCTACACCTTC TRBV7-9 many TRBJ1-2 NA
CASSPYSTEAFF TGTGCCAGCAGCCCTTATTCCACTGAAGCTTTCTTT TRBV7-2 few TRBJ1-1 NA
CASSQGPNQETQYF TGTGCCAGCAGCCAAGGGCCCAACCAAGAGACCCAGTACTTC TRBV3-1 many TRBJ2-5 NA
CAWSLETYEQYF TGTGCCTGGAGTTTGGAGACCTACGAGCAGTACTTC TRBV30 many TRBJ2-7 NA
CASSYPKGQGYEQYF TGTGCCAGCAGTTACCCAAAGGGACAGGGCTACGAGCAGTACTTC TRBV6-2/TRBV6-3 NA TRBJ2-7 TRBD1
CASSEWGKETQYF TGTGCCAGCAGTGAATGGGGCAAGGAGACCCAGTACTTC TRBV2 many TRBJ2-5 NA
CASSYSSGLIGYTF TGTGCCAGCAGTTACTCGTCCGGTTTGATTGGCTACACCTTC TRBV6-2/TRBV6-3 few TRBJ1-2 NA